This T cell receptor (beta chain) was captured in a study of T-cell memory formation after mild COVID-19. The germline gives CDR1 SEHNR, CDR2 FQNEAQ (reference sequence). CDR3 length: 15 amino acids. Trimming removed 6 bases from V and 5 bases from J, with 14 bases in between. TCRdb reprocessed the 5' RACE reads via MiXCR and lists one record per CDR3 protein. The table lists fewer than 700,000 distinct CDR3 sequences, roughly 22% of them singletons. Sequencing was carried out using PBMCs or a T cell subset sorted from them (not recorded which). The chain employs TRBV7-9 and TRBJ1-6, with D uncertain. The sequence derives from an adult woman who had mild COVID-19 (a few samples of this study predate the infection). Cell type and time point are not known. CDR3 nucleotide sequence: TGTGCCAGCAGAGCGGGATTTGGGGATAATTCACCCCTCCACTTT. It codes for CASRAGFGDNSPLHF.